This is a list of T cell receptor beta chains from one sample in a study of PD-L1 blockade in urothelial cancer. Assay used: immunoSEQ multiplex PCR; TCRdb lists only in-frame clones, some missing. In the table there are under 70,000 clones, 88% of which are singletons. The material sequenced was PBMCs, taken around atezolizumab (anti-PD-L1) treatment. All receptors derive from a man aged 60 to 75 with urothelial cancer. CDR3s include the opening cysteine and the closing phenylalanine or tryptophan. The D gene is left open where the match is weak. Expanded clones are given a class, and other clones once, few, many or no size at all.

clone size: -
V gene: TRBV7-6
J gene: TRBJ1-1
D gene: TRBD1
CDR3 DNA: TGTGCCAGCAGCCTGACAGGGGAGAACACTGAAGCTTTCTTT
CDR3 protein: CASSLTGENTEAFF

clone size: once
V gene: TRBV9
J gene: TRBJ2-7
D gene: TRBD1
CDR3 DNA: TGTGCCAGCAGCTTCCGGACAGGGGGGACTTACGAGCAGTACTTC
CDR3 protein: CASSFRTGGTYEQYF

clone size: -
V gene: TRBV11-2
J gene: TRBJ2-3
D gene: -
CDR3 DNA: TGTGCCAGCAGCTTACTCCCCAGTGCAGATACGCAGTATTTT
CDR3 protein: CASSLLPSADTQYF

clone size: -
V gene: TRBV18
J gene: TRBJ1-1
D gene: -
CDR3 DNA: TGTGCCAGCTCACCTTCTCGGGTGGTCCCTGAAGCTTTCTTT
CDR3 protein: CASSPSRVVPEAFF

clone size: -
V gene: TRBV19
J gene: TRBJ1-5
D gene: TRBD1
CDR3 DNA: TGTGCCAGTAGTAGACGACAGGGGAATCAGCCCCAGCATTTT
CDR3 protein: CASSRRQGNQPQHF

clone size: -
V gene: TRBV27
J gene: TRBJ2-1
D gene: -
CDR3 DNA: TGTGCCAGCAGTTTCACAGTATACAATGAGCAGTTCTTC
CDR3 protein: CASSFTVYNEQFF

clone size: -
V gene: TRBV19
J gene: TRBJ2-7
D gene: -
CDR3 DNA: TGTGCCAGTAGTATGAGGGGGACTATCTCCGAGCAGTACTTC
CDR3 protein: CASSMRGTISEQYF

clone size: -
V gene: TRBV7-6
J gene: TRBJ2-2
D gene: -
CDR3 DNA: TGTGCCAGCAGCTCCGTGGGCCCACACACCGGGGAGCTGTTTTTT
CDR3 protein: CASSSVGPHTGELFF

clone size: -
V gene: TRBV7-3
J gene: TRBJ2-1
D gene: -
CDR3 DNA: TGTGCCAGCAGCGTCCCCGGAGTTCATGAGCAGTTCTTC
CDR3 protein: CASSVPGVHEQFF

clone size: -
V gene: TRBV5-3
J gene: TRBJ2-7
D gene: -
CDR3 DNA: TGTGCCAGAAAAACGGTGGAGTCGCAGGGGAGCTCCTACGAGCAGTACTTC
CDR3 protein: CARKTVESQGSSYEQYF

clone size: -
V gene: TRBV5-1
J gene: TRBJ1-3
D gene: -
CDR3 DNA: TGCGCCAGCAGCTTGGGGAGGGGACTCTCTGGAAACACCATATATTTT
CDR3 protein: CASSLGRGLSGNTIYF

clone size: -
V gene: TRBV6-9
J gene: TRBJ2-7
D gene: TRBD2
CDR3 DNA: TGTGCCAACCCGAGCGGGGTCCACGAGCAGTACTTC
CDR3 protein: CANPSGVHEQYF

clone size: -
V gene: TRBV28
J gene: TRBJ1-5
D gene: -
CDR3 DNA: TGTGCCAGCGGAGGCGGCGGTTATAGCAATCAGCCCCAGCATTTT
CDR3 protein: CASGGGGYSNQPQHF

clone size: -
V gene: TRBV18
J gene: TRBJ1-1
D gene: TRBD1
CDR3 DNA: TGTGCCAGCTCCCCGCTCGGACAGGGATACACTGAAGCTTTCTTT
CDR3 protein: CASSPLGQGYTEAFF

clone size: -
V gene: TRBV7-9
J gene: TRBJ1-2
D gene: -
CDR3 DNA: TGTGCCAGCAGCCCCCGTTACGTATTGGCAGGGGCTAACTATGGCTACACCTTC
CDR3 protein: CASSPRYVLAGANYGYTF

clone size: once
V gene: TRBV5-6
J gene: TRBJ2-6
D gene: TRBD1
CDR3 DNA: TGTGCCAGCGGCGACAGGGTATCTGGGGCCAACGTCCTGACTTTC
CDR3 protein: CASGDRVSGANVLTF

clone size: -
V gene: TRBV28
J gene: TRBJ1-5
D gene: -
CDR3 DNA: TGTGCCAGCAGTTCCAATGGACAGACTCAGCCCCAGCATTTT
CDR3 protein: CASSSNGQTQPQHF

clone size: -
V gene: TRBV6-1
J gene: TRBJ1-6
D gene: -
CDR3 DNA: TGTGCCAGCAGTAAAGGTTTCGGGCGGGCGGGGAATTCACCCCTCCACTTT
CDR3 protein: CASSKGFGRAGNSPLHF

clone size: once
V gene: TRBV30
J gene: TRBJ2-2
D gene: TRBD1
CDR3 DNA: TGTGCCTGGAGTGCTATCGACAGGGGGCACACCGGGGAGCTGTTTTTT
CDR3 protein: CAWSAIDRGHTGELFF

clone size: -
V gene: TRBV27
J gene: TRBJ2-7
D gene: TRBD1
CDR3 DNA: TGTGCCAGCAGCCTGGACAGGGGGCGCTACGAGCAGTACTTC
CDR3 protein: CASSLDRGRYEQYF

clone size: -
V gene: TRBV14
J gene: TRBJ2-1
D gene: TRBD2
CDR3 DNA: TGTGCCAGCAGCCAAGCTCAAGGACTAGCGGGAGGGGAGCAGTTCTTC
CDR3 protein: CASSQAQGLAGGEQFF

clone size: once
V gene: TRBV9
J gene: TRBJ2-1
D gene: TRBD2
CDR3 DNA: TGTGCCAGCAGCGCCCGACTAGCGGACAATGAGCAGTTCTTC
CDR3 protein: CASSARLADNEQFF

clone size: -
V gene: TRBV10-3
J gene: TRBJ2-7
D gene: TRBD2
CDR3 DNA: TGTGCCATCAGGCCGGGACTAGCGGGATTCGAGCAGTACTTC
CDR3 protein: CAIRPGLAGFEQYF

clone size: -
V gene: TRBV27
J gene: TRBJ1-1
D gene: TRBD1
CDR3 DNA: TGTGCCAGCAGTTTTACAGGGGGCTCCGTTGAAGCTTTCTTT
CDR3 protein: CASSFTGGSVEAFF

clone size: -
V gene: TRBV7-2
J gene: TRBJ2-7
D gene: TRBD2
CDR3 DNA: TGTGCCAGCAGCTTAGTCGGCGGGAGCTCCTACGAGCAGTACTTC
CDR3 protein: CASSLVGGSSYEQYF

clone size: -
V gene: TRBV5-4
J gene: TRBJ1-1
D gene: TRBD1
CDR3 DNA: TGTGCCAGCAGCTTGCCCGGACAGGGGATGAACACTGAAGCTTTCTTT
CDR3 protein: CASSLPGQGMNTEAFF

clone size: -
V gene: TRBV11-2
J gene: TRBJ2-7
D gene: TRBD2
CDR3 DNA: TGTGCCAGCAGCCACAGCGGGGGAATAGAGCAGTACTTC
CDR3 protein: CASSHSGGIEQYF

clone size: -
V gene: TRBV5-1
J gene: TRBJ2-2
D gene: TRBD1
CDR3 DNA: TGCGCCAGCAGCAGGACAGGGCCCGGGGAGCTGTTTTTT
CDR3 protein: CASSRTGPGELFF

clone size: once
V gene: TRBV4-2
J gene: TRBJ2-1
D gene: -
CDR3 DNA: TGTGCCAGCAGCCAAGATTCTGCCAGGGGTGGGACCTACAATGAGCAGTTCTTC
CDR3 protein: CASSQDSARGGTYNEQFF

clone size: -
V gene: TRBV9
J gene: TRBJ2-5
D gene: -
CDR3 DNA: TGTGCCAGCAGCGCCCAACAGGGCATCCAAGAGACCCAGTACTTC
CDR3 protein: CASSAQQGIQETQYF